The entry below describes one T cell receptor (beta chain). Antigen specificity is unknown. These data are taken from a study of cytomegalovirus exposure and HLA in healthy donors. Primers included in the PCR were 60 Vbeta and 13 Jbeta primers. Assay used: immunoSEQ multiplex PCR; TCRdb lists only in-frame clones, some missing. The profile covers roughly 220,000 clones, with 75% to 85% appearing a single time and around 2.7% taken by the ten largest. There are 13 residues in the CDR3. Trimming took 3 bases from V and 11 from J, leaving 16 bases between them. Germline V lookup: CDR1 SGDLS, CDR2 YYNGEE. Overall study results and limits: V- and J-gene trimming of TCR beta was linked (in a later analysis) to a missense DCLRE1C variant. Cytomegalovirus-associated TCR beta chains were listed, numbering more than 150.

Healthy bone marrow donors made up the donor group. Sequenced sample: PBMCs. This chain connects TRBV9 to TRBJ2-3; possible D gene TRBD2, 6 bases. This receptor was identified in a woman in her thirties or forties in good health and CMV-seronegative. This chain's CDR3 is CASSGRPGELQYF. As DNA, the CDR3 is TGTGCCAGCAGCGGACGCCCGGGAGAATTGCAGTATTTT.